The 29 T cell receptor beta chains presented below share a single source sample, sequenced in a study of blood T cell repertoires in COVID-19. Profiling relied on immunoSEQ multiplex PCR, and the TCRdb table lists in-frame clones only, not all of them. The profile shows about 98,000 clones, 81% of them singletons. Sequencing input: peripheral blood. The receptors shown here come from an elderly woman with acute or convalescent COVID-19.

The chain employs TRBV3-1 (or the pseudogene TRBV3-2) and TRBJ1-2, with 8 positions matching TRBD1. Germline V gene sequence: CDR1 LGHDT, CDR2 YNNKEL (reference sequence). The CDR3 is 15 residues long. The J segment lost 3 bases and the V segment lost 4 bases, leaving 7 bases of the junction unmatched. The CDR3 DNA is TGTGCCAGCAGCCGTACTGGGACAGGTGACTATGGCTACACCTTC. Its translation is CASSRTGTGDYGYTF.

The V gene is TRBV7-9, the J gene TRBJ2-7; maybe TRBD1 (5 bases). Per germline, CDR1 SEHNR and CDR2 FQNEAQ (reference sequence). Trimming took off 8 bases at V and 7 bases at J, with 12 bases between the two ends. There are 11 residues in the CDR3. The CDR3 region is CASAVGQEQYF. In DNA, the CDR3 is TGTGCCAGCGCGGTGGGGCAGGAGCAGTACTTC.

This chain joins TRBV7-2 and TRBJ2-3; 10 nucleotides agree with TRBD1. The germline CDR1 and CDR2 sequences are SGHTA and FQGNSA. The junction had 10 bases not matched to a gene; V was cut back by 4 bases and J by 6 bases. The CDR3 spans 16 residues. CDR3 loop: CASSSPPGQGKDTQYF. CDR3 bases: TGTGCCAGCAGCTCCCCACCGGGACAGGGGAAGGATACGCAGTATTTT.

The chain is built from TRBV9 and TRBJ2-6; D gene unclear. This CDR3 spans 14 amino acids. Deletions cut 0 bases from V and 2 bases from J, with 3 bases between. Germline CDR1 and CDR2: SGDLS and YYNGEE. This chain's CDR3 is CASSVGPGANVLTF. The CDR3 DNA sequence: TGTGCCAGCAGCGTAGGGCCTGGGGCCAACGTCCTGACTTTC. Filled out from reference TRBV9 and TRBJ2-6, the complete variable domain reads DSGVTQTPKHLITATGQRVTLRCSPRSGDLSVYWYQQSLDQGLQFLIQYYNGEERAKGNILERFSAQQFPDLHSELNLSSLELGDSALYFCASSVGPGANVLTFGAGSRLTVL.

The chain combines TRBV3-1 (or the pseudogene TRBV3-2) with TRBJ1-2, with D unresolved. Deletions cut 0 bases from V and 2 bases from J, with 13 bases between. Germline V lookup: CDR1 LGHDT, CDR2 YNNKEL (reference sequence). The CDR3 consists of 16 residues. The CDR3 loop is CASSQDGSWGNYGYTF. DNA for the CDR3: TGTGCCAGCAGCCAAGATGGGAGCTGGGGAAACTATGGCTACACCTTC.

The chain is built from TRBV7-2 and TRBJ2-3; TRBD2 matches 13 bases. The CDR3 is 14 amino acids. V lost 7 bases and J lost 7; bases outside the gene matches: 5. Germline CDR1 is SGHTA and CDR2 is FQGNSA. The CDR3 DNA sequence: TGTGCCAGCAAACTAGCGGGGGGGTCTAATACGCAGTATTTT. Protein: CASKLAGGSNTQYF.

This clone was seen once. The V call is TRBV27, the J call TRBJ1-2; the D is unclear. Trimming shortened V by 0 bases and J by 4 bases, and 12 bases separated the two germline ends. The CDR3 length is 15 residues. Germline CDR1 and CDR2: MNHEY and SMNVEV (reference sequence). The CDR3 loop reads CASSLSSPGPYGYTF. CDR3 sequence (DNA): TGTGCCAGCAGTTTATCGAGTCCGGGTCCCTATGGCTACACCTTC.

This chain uses TRBV11-2 with TRBJ2-5; D is possibly TRBD2 (6 bases). Between the trimmed V and J ends, which lost 5 bases and 5 bases, there was a span of 18 bases. The germline V gene has CDR1 SGHAT and CDR2 FQNNGV. The CDR3 is made up of 15 amino acids. CDR3 DNA sequence: TGTGCCAGCAGCCAATCGGCGGTAGGGAGGGAGACCCAGTACTTC. Encoded protein: CASSQSAVGRETQYF.

The CDR3 region has the DNA TGTGCCAGCAGCCAAGATGGGGCAGGGGTAAAACTGTTTTTT. Amino acids: CASSQDGAGVKLFF. V usage is TRBV3-1 (or the pseudogene TRBV3-2) and J usage is TRBJ1-4; D might be TRBD1 (6 bases). CDR1 and CDR2 (germline): LGHDT, YNNKEL (reference sequence). V lost 0 bases and J lost 10, with 12 bases in between. The CDR3 contains 14 residues.

The chain employs TRBV29-1 and TRBJ1-2; the D gene is possibly TRBD1 (6 bases). The CDR3 consists of 14 residues. CDR1 and CDR2 (germline): SQVTM, ANQGSEA. The germline V and J ends were trimmed by 4 bases and 2 bases, with 14 bases remaining between them. The CDR3 nucleotides are TGCAGCGTTGTCGGGGGGCTCTCGAACTATGGCTACACCTTC. This translates into CSVVGGLSNYGYTF.

This chain joins TRBV6-1 and TRBJ1-2, with 9 bases identical to TRBD1. V dropped 3 bases and J dropped 8; count of bases not matched to a gene: 4. The CDR3 totals 13 residues. In germline, CDR1 is MNHNS, CDR2 SASEGT. This CDR3 reads CASSETGGSGYTF. CDR3 coding DNA: TGTGCCAGCAGTGAGACAGGGGGATCGGGCTACACCTTC.

The chain carries TRBV11-2 and TRBJ2-1, with 7 positions matching TRBD2. This CDR3 is 13 amino acids long. Germline lookup yields CDR1 SGHAT and CDR2 FQNNGV. After removal of 7 bases from V and 12 bases from J, the junction contained 12 bases not matched to a gene. CDR3 coding DNA: TGTGCCAGCACCCGGGGAGGGGCGGTGGGGCAGTTCTTC. This sequence encodes CASTRGGAVGQFF.

The rearrangement links TRBV3-1 (or the pseudogene TRBV3-2) to TRBJ1-3; D remains ambiguous. Trimming removed 4 bases at V and 0 bases at J, with 13 bases between. The CDR3 consists of 16 residues. Germline lookup yields CDR1 LGHDT and CDR2 YNNKEL (reference sequence). The CDR3 DNA is TGTGCCAGCAGCCTCGACCGCCGACTCTCTGGAAACACCATATATTTT. This translates into CASSLDRRLSGNTIYF.

This clone was observed a single time. The V call is TRBV28, the J call TRBJ2-3, with TRBD2 matching over 9 bases. V lost 5 bases to trimming and J lost 1 base; unmatched junction nucleotides: 4. CDR1 and CDR2 (germline): MDHEN, SYDVKM. This CDR3 spans 15 amino acids. The CDR3 sequence is CASSRTSAGTDTQYF. As DNA, the CDR3 is TGTGCCAGCAGTCGGACTAGCGCGGGCACAGATACGCAGTATTTT. Based on the CDR3 plus reference TRBV28 and TRBJ2-3, the full variable domain is DVKVTQSSRYLVKRTGEKVFLECVQDMDHENMFWYRQDPGLGLRLIYFSYDVKMKEKGDIPEGYSVSREKKERFSLILESASTNQTSMYLCASSRTSAGTDTQYFGPGTRLTVL.

The chain has TRBV20-1 and TRBJ1-2; D is possibly TRBD1 (6 bases). The CDR3 spans 11 residues. Per the germline V gene, CDR1 is DFQATT and CDR2 is SNEGSKA (reference sequence). CDR3 bases: TGCAAAGGGGGAGCTAACTATGGCTACACCTTC. It translates to CKGGANYGYTF.

This chain uses TRBV28 with TRBJ1-1; a weak D match, TRBD1 (5 bases). In germline, CDR1 is MDHEN, CDR2 SYDVKM. V was shortened by 5 bases and J by 0 bases, with 13 bases between the two germline ends. This CDR3 comprises 15 residues. The DNA of the CDR3 is TGTGCCAGCAGTCCCGGGGGACGTTTGAACACTGAAGCTTTCTTT. It encodes CASSPGGRLNTEAFF.

The chain carries TRBV3-1 (or the pseudogene TRBV3-2) and TRBJ2-3, with 9 nucleotides matching TRBD2. Germline assignment: CDR1 LGHDT and CDR2 YNNKEL (reference sequence). The CDR3 is 15 amino acids. V was pared by 5 bases and J by 7 bases, with 10 bases of the junction left unmatched. In DNA, the CDR3 is TGTGCCAGCAGCTCAGGGTTCCTAGCGGGGTATACGCAGTATTTT. Protein: CASSSGFLAGYTQYF.

The V gene is TRBV18, the J gene TRBJ2-2; 11 positions match TRBD2. With V trimmed by 5 bases and J by 6 bases, 11 bases remained unmatched. Germline-derived CDR1 and CDR2 are KGHSH and LQKENI. The length of the CDR3 is 17 residues. The CDR3 DNA follows: TGTGCCAGCTCATCAGAAGTACTAGCGGGGGCGCCCGGGGAGCTGTTTTTT. Translation gives CASSSEVLAGAPGELFF.

CDR3 nucleotide sequence: TGTGCCAGCAGCTTAGGGACAGGAAATCAGCCCCAGCATTTT. Translated: CASSLGTGNQPQHF. V is TRBV7-2 and J is TRBJ1-5; 7 bases match TRBD1. Germline V gene lookup returns CDR1 SGHTA and CDR2 FQGNSA. J was trimmed by 4 bases and V by 1 base; bases with no gene match: 1. The CDR3 length is 14 residues. The whole variable domain, filled in from reference TRBV7-2 and TRBJ1-5, reads GAGVSQSPSNKVTEKGKDVELRCDPISGHTALYWYRQSLGQGLEFLIYFQGNSAPDKSGLPSDRFSAERTGGSVSTLTIQRTQQEDSAVYLCASSLGTGNQPQHFGDGTRLSIL.

This chain joins TRBV25-1 and TRBJ2-7; possibly TRBD2 for D (5 bases). Germline loops: CDR1 MGHDK, CDR2 SYGVNS. The CDR3 has 16 amino acids. Trimming pared 0 bases from V and 6 bases from J, leaving 18 bases between. This CDR3 is CASSEYDLATRGEQYF. The CDR3 DNA sequence: TGTGCCAGCAGTGAATATGATCTGGCCACTCGGGGCGAGCAGTACTTC.

V is TRBV7-2 and J is TRBJ2-7, with TRBD1 matching 9 bases. There are 15 residues in the CDR3. After removal of 4 bases from V and 2 bases from J, the junction contained 6 bases not matched to a gene. Germline loops: CDR1 SGHTA, CDR2 FQGNSA. CDR3 in amino acids: CASSYRTGETYEQYF. The CDR3 DNA follows: TGTGCCAGCAGCTACCGGACAGGGGAAACCTACGAGCAGTACTTC.

The table lists this clone with a few counts. V is TRBV6-1 and J is TRBJ2-3; D possibly corresponds to TRBD2 (6 bases). The ends were cut back, 3 bases at V and 2 bases at J, with 9 bases in the middle. The germline gives CDR1 MNHNS, CDR2 SASEGT. The length of the CDR3 is 14 residues. CDR3 in DNA: TGTGCCAGCAGTGACGCGGGGCCCACAGATACGCAGTATTTT. Translating gives CASSDAGPTDTQYF.

The chain joins TRBV19 to TRBJ1-4; TRBD1 agrees at 9 bases. V trimming: 4 bases; J trimming: 9 bases; junction bases outside the gene matches: 6. This CDR3 is 14 amino acids long. Germline CDR1 is LNHDA and CDR2 is SQIVND (reference sequence). The CDR3 region is CASSRTGVVQKLFF. The CDR3 nucleotides are TGTGCCAGTAGTAGGACAGGGGTAGTGCAAAAACTGTTTTTT.

This clone was observed once. The chain joins TRBV5-6 to TRBJ1-1; unclear D gene. The CDR3 totals 17 residues. Germline V gene sequence: CDR1 SGHDT, CDR2 YYEEEE. The V gene lost 1 base and the J gene lost 0 bases, with 16 bases spanning the gap. The CDR3 sequence: CASSLSPGVTMNTEAFF. The CDR3 DNA sequence: TGTGCCAGCAGCTTGAGCCCGGGTGTTACCATGAACACTGAAGCTTTCTTT.

This chain uses TRBV19 with TRBJ1-2; tentative D call: TRBD1 (5 bases). Germline V lookup: CDR1 LNHDA, CDR2 SQIVND (reference sequence). V lost 10 bases to trimming and J lost 6 bases, with 21 bases between them. The CDR3 has 14 residues. The CDR3 reads CATYPGQRRNGYTF. The CDR3 DNA is TGTGCCACTTACCCAGGGCAGAGACGGAATGGCTACACCTTC.

This clone was observed a single time. J is TRBJ1-1 and V is TRBV7-2; a weak D match, TRBD1 (5 bases). Deletions cut 1 base from V and 1 base from J, with 7 bases between. The CDR3 is made up of 14 amino acids. Germline assignment: CDR1 SGHTA and CDR2 FQGNSA. The CDR3 bases are TGTGCCAGCAGCTTAGGACAGCGGAACACTGAAGCTTTCTTT. The encoded protein is CASSLGQRNTEAFF.

The rearrangement joins TRBV5-5 to TRBJ2-2, with D perhaps matching TRBD1 (6 bases). CDR3 length: 14 amino acids. Germline loops: CDR1 SGHKS, CDR2 YYEKEE (reference sequence). Trimming removed 1 base at V and 3 bases at J, with 7 bases between. The CDR3: CASSLQGYTGELFF. In DNA form, the CDR3 reads TGTGCCAGCAGCTTGCAGGGGTACACCGGGGAGCTGTTTTTT.

The chain recombines TRBV28 with TRBJ1-2; D perhaps matches TRBD1 (6 bases). The CDR3 has 15 residues. Trimming cost V 6 bases and J 2 bases, with 16 bases left between them. Germline CDR1 is MDHEN and CDR2 is SYDVKM. The DNA of the CDR3 is TGTGCCAGCAGCCCCTTTGAGACAGGCAACTATGGCTACACCTTC. Protein sequence: CASSPFETGNYGYTF.

The chain uses TRBV21-1 and TRBJ1-6. TRBV21-1 is a listed pseudogene. The CDR3 runs 20 residues. The CDR3 nucleotides read TGTGCCAGCAGCAAGTCCGGCAGGGAGGGAGCTGGCTCCTATAATTCACCCCTCCACTTT. It yields the protein CASSKSGREGAGSYNSPLHF.